This T cell receptor (beta chain) comes out of a study of blood T cell repertoires in COVID-19. Study as a whole: PBMCs, B-cell-depleted T cells, or T cells provided the cDNA or gDNA that made up the material.

This CDR3 spans 15 amino acids. Trimming shortened V by 5 bases and J by 4 bases, and 14 bases separated the two germline ends. In germline, CDR1 is KGHSH, CDR2 LQKENI. Per the original data handling: From reference gene primer amplification, estimates of nucleated cell counts were derived. Using immunoSEQ multiplex PCR, the repertoire was profiled, and TCRdb retains in-frame clones only, with some absent. V and J calls and clone size are those listed in that table; D and trimming were worked out from the DNA. The sample has fewer than 250,000 clones; roughly four fifths are singletons. This rearrangement joins TRBV18 to TRBJ1-4; D not certain. The material sequenced was peripheral blood. This receptor was taken from a woman in her 70s with acute or convalescent COVID-19. The DNA for the CDR3 is TGTGCCAGCTCATCCCGAGGGCAGAATAATGAAAAACTGTTTTTT. Its protein is CASSSRGQNNEKLFF.